This section outlines one T cell receptor beta chain sequence together with its context. The read terminates 3 residues ahead of where the CDR3 ends, so the germline J gene completes it. The data were obtained in a study of T cell clonality in common variable immunodeficiency. TCRdb keeps only in-frame clones here, not all; method: immunoSEQ multiplex PCR. Singletons are absent from the sample, which has over 30,000 clones. With 6 bases clipped from V and 5 bases from J, the junction kept 9 bases outside the gene matches. The CDR3 is 14 amino acids. The germline gives CDR1 LNHDA, CDR2 SQIVND (reference sequence).

This TCR derives from a person aged 18-70 years in good health. The chain recombines TRBV19 with TRBJ2-7, with 8 bases matching TRBD2. Material: peripheral blood mononuclear cells. The CDR3 spells CASSPGGSGHEQYF. CDR3 DNA, as far as it was read: TGTGCCAGTAGCCCGGGGGGGTCCGGCCACGAG.